This T cell receptor beta chain was found in a study of somatic mutations in cytotoxic T cells in rheumatoid arthritis. TCRdb's copy holds only in-frame clones and misses some; the assay was immunoSEQ multiplex PCR. The sample lists about 10,000 clones, around nine tenths occurring once. Concerning this clone itself: The antigen remains undetermined.

Study-level points and caveats: More than 20% of CD8+ cells belonged to the largest clone in about an eighth of the 65 patients. For rheumatoid arthritis patients, CD8+ clonality increased with age, whereas it did not in healthy controls.

V lost 3 bases and J 2 bases, leaving 8 bases between the germline ends. CDR3 length equals 13 residues. Germline lookup yields CDR1 PRHDT and CDR2 FYEKMQ (reference sequence). Both CD4+ and CD8+ cells were separated through positive magnetic bead selection, and their purity was verified using flow cytometry. The sequencing input was CD8+ T cells sorted from blood. The V gene is TRBV13, the J gene TRBJ2-7, with a possible D match to TRBD2 (6 bases). The sequence was collected from a woman younger than 30 with rheumatoid arthritis. The CDR3 region is CASSFGGAYEQYF. The CDR3 nucleotides are TGTGCCAGCAGCTTCGGGGGTGCCTACGAGCAGTACTTC.